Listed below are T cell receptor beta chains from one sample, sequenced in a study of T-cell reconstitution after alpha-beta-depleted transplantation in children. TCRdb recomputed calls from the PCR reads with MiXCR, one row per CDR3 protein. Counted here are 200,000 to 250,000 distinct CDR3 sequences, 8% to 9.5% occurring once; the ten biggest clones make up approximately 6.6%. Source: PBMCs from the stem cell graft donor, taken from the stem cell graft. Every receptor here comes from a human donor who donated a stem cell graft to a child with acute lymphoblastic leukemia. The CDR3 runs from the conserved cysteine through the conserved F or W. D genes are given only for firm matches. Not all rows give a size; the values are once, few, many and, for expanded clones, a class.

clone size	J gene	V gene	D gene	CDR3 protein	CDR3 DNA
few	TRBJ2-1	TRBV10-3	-	CAISDARGRSYNEQFF	TGTGCCATCAGTGACGCCCGGGGACGCTCCTACAATGAGCAGTTCTTC
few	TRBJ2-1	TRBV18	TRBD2	CASSPGTSRHNEQFF	TGTGCCAGCTCACCCGGGACTAGTCGTCACAATGAGCAGTTCTTC
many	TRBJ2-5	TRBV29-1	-	CSVADQETQYF	TGCAGCGTTGCGGACCAAGAGACCCAGTACTTC
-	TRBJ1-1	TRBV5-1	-	CASSLGSHRDDTEAFF	TGCGCCAGCAGCTTGGGCTCTCACAGGGACGACACTGAAGCTTTCTTT
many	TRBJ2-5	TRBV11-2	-	CASSFGGLTETQYF	TGTGCCAGCAGCTTTGGGGGGTTAACGGAGACCCAGTACTTC
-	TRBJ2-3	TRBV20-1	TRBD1	CSARTSQGANTDTQYF	TGCAGTGCTAGAACATCCCAGGGGGCTAACACAGATACGCAGTATTTT
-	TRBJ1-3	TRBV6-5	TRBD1	CASSYQEGANTIYF	TGTGCCAGCAGTTACCAGGAGGGGGCAAACACCATATATTTT
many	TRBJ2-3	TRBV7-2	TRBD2	CASRMSGGTTDTQYF	TGTGCCAGCAGAATGAGCGGGGGGACCACAGATACGCAGTATTTT
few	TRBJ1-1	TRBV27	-	CATSGGWVTEAFF	TGTGCCACCTCCGGGGGTTGGGTCACTGAAGCTTTCTTT
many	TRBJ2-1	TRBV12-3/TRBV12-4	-	CASSLELVKFF	TGTGCCAGCAGTTTAGAGCTAGTTAAGTTCTTC
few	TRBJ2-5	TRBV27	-	CASSLVREETQYF	TGTGCCAGCAGTTTGGTTAGGGAAGAGACCCAGTACTTC
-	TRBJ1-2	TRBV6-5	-	CASSYSPGRGEDYGYTF	TGTGCCAGCAGTTACTCCCCGGGACGCGGGGAGGACTATGGCTACACCTTC
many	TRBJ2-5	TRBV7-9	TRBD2	CASSLFELGGETQYF	TGTGCCAGCAGCTTATTTGAGTTGGGAGGGGAGACCCAGTACTTC
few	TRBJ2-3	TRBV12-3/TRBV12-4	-	CASSLLSGGRDTQYF	TGTGCCAGCAGTTTACTGAGTGGGGGCCGGGATACGCAGTATTTT
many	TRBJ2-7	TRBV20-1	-	CSADRYRDGEQYF	TGCAGTGCCGACAGGTACCGGGATGGGGAGCAGTACTTC
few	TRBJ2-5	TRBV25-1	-	CASSDRVPHQETQYF	TGTGCCAGCAGTGACAGGGTCCCCCATCAAGAGACCCAGTACTTC
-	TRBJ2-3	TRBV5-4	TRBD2	CASSFRAGGPPDTQYF	TGTGCCAGCAGCTTCAGAGCGGGGGGGCCCCCAGATACGCAGTATTTT